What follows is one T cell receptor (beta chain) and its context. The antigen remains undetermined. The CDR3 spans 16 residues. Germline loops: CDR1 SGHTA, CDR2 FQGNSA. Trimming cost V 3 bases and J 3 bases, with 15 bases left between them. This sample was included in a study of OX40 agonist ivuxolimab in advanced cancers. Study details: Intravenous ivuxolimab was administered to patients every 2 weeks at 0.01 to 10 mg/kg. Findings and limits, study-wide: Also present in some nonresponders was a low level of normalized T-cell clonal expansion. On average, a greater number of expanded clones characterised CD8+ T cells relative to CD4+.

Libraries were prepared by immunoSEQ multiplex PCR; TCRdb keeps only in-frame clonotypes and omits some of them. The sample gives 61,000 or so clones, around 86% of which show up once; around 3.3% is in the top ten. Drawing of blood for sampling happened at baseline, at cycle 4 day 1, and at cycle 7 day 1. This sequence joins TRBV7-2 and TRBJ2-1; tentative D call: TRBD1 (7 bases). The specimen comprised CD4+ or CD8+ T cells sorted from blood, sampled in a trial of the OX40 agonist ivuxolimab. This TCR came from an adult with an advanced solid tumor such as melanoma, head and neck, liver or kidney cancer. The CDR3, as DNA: TGTGCCAGCAGCTTTGGGGGGACAGTTCGCTACAATGAGCAGTTCTTC. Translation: CASSFGGTVRYNEQFF.